What follows are 21 T cell receptor beta chains derived from one specimen sequenced in a study of early T cells in non-severe SARS-CoV-2 infection. TCRdb re-derived calls from the 5' RACE reads in MiXCR, one entry per CDR3 protein. The sample shows tens of thousands of distinct CDR3 sequences, over 10% of them seen only once. The specimen was whole blood. The source is an adult who was a healthcare worker with PCR-confirmed SARS-CoV-2 infection or an uninfected control (not recorded which).

The chain recombines TRBV12-3 or TRBV12-4 with TRBJ1-1, with D possibly TRBD1 on 5 matching bases. This CDR3 region has 13 residues. Trimming shortened V by 3 bases and J by 3 bases, and 8 bases separated the two germline ends. CDR3 amino acids: CASSLGGDTEAFF. DNA of the CDR3: TGTGCCAGCAGTTTGGGGGGGGACACTGAAGCTTTCTTT.

There are a few counts of this clonotype. V usage is TRBV11-2 and J usage is TRBJ1-1; no clear D. Trimming stripped 5 bases from V and 4 bases from J, with 20 bases between. Germline CDR1 and CDR2: SGHAT and FQNNGV. The CDR3 extends over 16 amino acids. The CDR3 reads CASSPNLNMGGTEAFF. The DNA for the CDR3 is TGTGCCAGCAGCCCCAACCTCAATATGGGAGGCACTGAAGCTTTCTTT.

This clonotype was seen more than once but under ten times. The chain combines TRBV7-6 with TRBJ2-3; 9 positions match TRBD2. The V and J ends lost 5 bases and 1 base, in that order; junction bases with no gene match: 4. Germline lookup yields CDR1 SGHVS and CDR2 FNYEAQ. CDR3 length: 15 amino acids. This CDR3 is CASSARTSGTDTQYF. The CDR3 DNA sequence: TGTGCCAGCAGCGCAAGGACTAGCGGCACAGATACGCAGTATTTT.

This clonotype was counted many times. The chain couples TRBV20-1 to TRBJ2-1; 8 nucleotides line up with TRBD2. The CDR3 covers 15 residues. Germline V gene lookup returns CDR1 DFQATT and CDR2 SNEGSKA (reference sequence). After removal of 0 bases from V and 7 bases from J, the junction contained 8 bases not matched to a gene. The CDR3 is CSARDLSGGPNEQFF. The CDR3 nucleotides read TGCAGTGCTAGAGATCTTTCGGGAGGGCCGAATGAGCAGTTCTTC.

Only a few counts were recorded for this clonotype. The chain has TRBV5-4 and TRBJ2-7; possibly TRBD1 for D (6 bases). The CDR3 has 14 residues. Germline values: CDR1 SGHNT, CDR2 YYREEE (reference sequence). The germline V and J ends were trimmed by 4 bases and 3 bases, with 14 bases remaining between them. CDR3 amino acids: CASSLPGQVYEQYF. CDR3 DNA: TGTGCCAGCAGCCTACCGGGACAAGTCTACGAGCAGTACTTC.

V is TRBV30 and J is TRBJ2-1; maybe TRBD1 (6 bases). The germline V and J ends were trimmed by 5 bases and 6 bases, with 17 bases remaining between them. The CDR3 contains 14 residues. Germline loops: CDR1 GTSNPN, CDR2 SVGIG (reference sequence). The CDR3 DNA reads as TGTGCCTGGGGACAGATGGCTATTGGCAATGAGCAGTTCTTC. Residues: CAWGQMAIGNEQFF.

The gene calls are TRBV5-1 and TRBJ1-4; D is uncertain. V lost 1 base, J lost 0 bases, and 13 bases lay in between. The CDR3 has 17 residues. The germline CDR1 and CDR2 sequences are SGHRS and YFSETQ. CDR3 protein: CASSLSGSPATNEKLFF. CDR3 nucleotides: TGCGCCAGCAGCTTGTCCGGGAGCCCTGCAACTAATGAAAAACTGTTTTTT. The full variable domain, completed using reference TRBV5-1 and TRBJ1-4, is KAGVTQTPRYLIKTRGQQVTLSCSPISGHRSVSWYQQTPGQGLQFLFEYFSETQRNKGNFPGRFSGRQFSNSRSEMNVSTLELGDSALYLCASSLSGSPATNEKLFFGSGTQLSVL.

The table lists this clonotype with many counts. V and J are TRBV19 and TRBJ2-1; no definite D call. V was cut by 1 base and J by 0 bases, with 7 bases left in between. In germline, CDR1 is LNHDA, CDR2 SQIVND (reference sequence). The length of the CDR3 is 15 residues. The CDR3 sequence is CASSIGSSSYNEQFF. CDR3 sequence (DNA): TGTGCCAGTAGTATAGGTTCCAGCTCCTACAATGAGCAGTTCTTC. Based on the CDR3 plus reference TRBV19 and TRBJ2-1, the full variable domain is DGGITQSPKYLFRKEGQNVTLSCEQNLNHDAMYWYRQDPGQGLRLIYYSQIVNDFQKGDIAEGYSVSREKKESFPLTVTSAQKNPTAFYLCASSIGSSSYNEQFFGPGTRLTVL.

This clonotype was seen only a few times. The chain uses TRBV6-2 or TRBV6-3 and TRBJ2-7; 7 nucleotides align to TRBD1. J lost 2 bases, V lost 7 bases, and 2 bases had no gene match. CDR1 is MNHEY, CDR2 SVGEGT, per germline. The CDR3 is 12 amino acids. The CDR3 here is CASKTGPYEQYF. In DNA form, the CDR3 reads TGTGCCAGCAAGACAGGGCCCTACGAGCAGTACTTC.

This clonotype appeared a few times. This sequence joins TRBV10-1 and TRBJ2-2, with TRBD2 matching 10 bases. J gave up 9 bases and V 4 bases, and 5 bases lay outside the gene matches. This CDR3 is built from 14 residues. CDR1 and CDR2 (germline): WNHNN, SYGVQD (reference sequence). The CDR3 coding sequence is TGCGCCAGCAGTGCAATAGCGGGAGGACGGGAGCTGTTTTTT. Encoded protein: CASSAIAGGRELFF.

The V and J genes are TRBV6-5 and TRBJ2-1; D is tentatively TRBD1 or TRBD2 (5 bases each). The CDR3 spans 14 residues. The germline gives CDR1 MNHEY, CDR2 SVGAGI. V was cut by 3 bases and J by 12 bases, with 18 bases left in between. The CDR3 protein is CASSYGTDSSAQFF. CDR3 nucleotide sequence: TGTGCCAGCAGTTATGGGACCGACTCGTCAGCGCAGTTCTTC.

In its sample, this clonotype was seen a few times. The CDR3 is CSVVDRRETQYF. The CDR3 DNA reads as TGCAGCGTTGTTGACAGGCGGGAGACCCAGTACTTC. The chain employs TRBV29-1 and TRBJ2-5, with a possible D match to TRBD1 (6 bases). The V end was cut by 4 bases, the J end by 5 bases, with 11 bases between. The germline V gene has CDR1 SQVTM and CDR2 ANQGSEA. CDR3 size: 12 residues. Looking up the rest from reference TRBV29-1 and TRBJ2-5 gives the full variable domain: SAVISQKPSRDICQRGTSLTIQCQVDSQVTMMFWYRQQPGQSLTLIATANQGSEATYESGFVIDKFPISRPNLTFSTLTVSNMSPEDSSIYLCSVVDRRETQYFGPGTRLLVL.

This chain joins TRBV7-9 and TRBJ2-2, with TRBD2 identical over 9 bases. Trimming removed 3 bases from V and 7 bases from J; junction bases left unmatched: 6. Germline CDR1 SEHNR, CDR2 FQNEAQ (reference sequence). The CDR3 length is 15 residues. The CDR3 here is CASSFSSGAFGELFF. CDR3 nucleotides: TGTGCCAGCAGCTTCTCTAGCGGGGCCTTCGGGGAGCTGTTTTTT.

This chain joins TRBV12-3 or TRBV12-4 and TRBJ2-3, with TRBD2 matching over 8 bases. V was clipped by 3 bases and J by 0 bases; unmatched bases: 8. The CDR3 has 17 residues. CDR3 DNA: TGTGCCAGCAGTTTCCGTCCGGGAGGGATAAGCACAGATACGCAGTATTTT. The encoded protein is CASSFRPGGISTDTQYF.

This clonotype was observed many times. The chain uses TRBV7-3 and TRBJ2-6; tentatively, D is TRBD1 (6 bases). Germline assignment: CDR1 SGHTA and CDR2 FQGTGA. The CDR3 extends over 15 amino acids. With 6 bases removed from V and 4 bases from J, the gap between germline ends came to 13 bases. CDR3 amino acids: CASSFPGVGANVLTF. CDR3 coding DNA: TGTGCCAGCAGTTTTCCAGGGGTCGGGGCCAACGTCCTGACTTTC.

This clonotype showed up just a few times. J is TRBJ2-3 and V is TRBV7-6; D gene ambiguous. Trimming removed 4 bases from V and 3 bases from J, with 11 bases in between. There are 14 residues in the CDR3. Germline V lookup: CDR1 SGHVS, CDR2 FNYEAQ. CDR3 in DNA: TGTGCCAGCAGCTCGGACGTCTTTACAGATACGCAGTATTTT. This encodes CASSSDVFTDTQYF.

V usage is TRBV29-1 and J usage is TRBJ2-1; D ambiguous. CDR1 and CDR2 from the germline V gene are SQVTM and ANQGSEA. Trimming removed 4 bases from V and 7 bases from J, with 14 bases in between. The CDR3 covers 13 residues. CDR3 loop: CSVAGRKENEQFF. The CDR3 region has the DNA TGCAGCGTTGCTGGACGGAAAGAGAATGAGCAGTTCTTC.

In its sample, this clonotype was seen a few times. The rearrangement links TRBV4-1 to TRBJ2-7; possibly TRBD1 for D (6 bases). This CDR3 has 13 residues. Trimming removed 6 bases at V and 2 bases at J, with 11 bases between. The germline V gene encodes CDR1 MGHRA and CDR2 YSYEKL. CDR3 in DNA: TGCGCCAGCAGATCCGACAGGACCTACGAGCAGTACTTC. This codes for CASRSDRTYEQYF.

This clonotype occurred a few times. The V call is TRBV3-1, the J call TRBJ2-1; 11 positions match TRBD2. This CDR3 has 16 residues. V shed 4 bases, J shed 4 bases, and the junction held 6 bases outside the gene matches. In germline, CDR1 is LGHDT, CDR2 YNNKEL (reference sequence). CDR3 protein: CASSPTGTSGYNEQFF. The CDR3 nucleotides are TGTGCCAGCAGCCCAACCGGGACTAGCGGATACAATGAGCAGTTCTTC.

The J gene is TRBJ1-1, the V gene TRBV20-1, with D uncertain. The CDR3 totals 10 residues. Germline CDR1 DFQATT, CDR2 SNEGSKA (reference sequence). With 2 bases removed from V and 2 bases from J, the gap between germline ends came to 0 bases. The CDR3 DNA follows: TGCAGTGCTAGAAACACTGAAGCTTTCTTT. It encodes CSARNTEAFF.

This clonotype was seen many times. The chain has TRBV30 and TRBJ2-1, with a weak D call TRBD1 (6 bases). V lost 2 bases, J lost 7 bases, and 12 bases lay in between. There are 13 residues in the CDR3. The V gene's germline CDR1 is GTSNPN and CDR2 SVGIG (reference sequence). CDR3 region: CAWSPGQWNEQFF. CDR3 sequence (DNA): TGTGCCTGGAGTCCCGGACAGTGGAATGAGCAGTTCTTC.